The present TCR beta chain was sequenced within a study of T cells in Graves' hyperthyroidism and ophthalmopathy. Participants, patients aged 18 to 65, had newly diagnosed hyperthyroidism with a duration under 2 months. PBMCs stemmed from around 9.3 ml fresh peripheral blood. Points from the study as a whole: The model identified upcoming ophthalmopathy a median approximately 6.4 months ahead of onset.

The ends lost 7 bases at V and 7 bases at J; junction bases unmatched: 12. The germline CDR1 and CDR2 sequences are SNHLY and FYNNEI. The length of the CDR3 is 15 residues. It was RNA transcripts that yielded the amplified TCR beta CDR3 regions. With the HTBI primer set, the TCR CDR3 went through a first round of RT-PCR. TCRdb fed the multiplex PCR reads into MiXCR, producing one record per CDR3 protein. Of hundreds of thousands of distinct CDR3 sequences listed, around 38% are singletons. This clonotype occurred a few times. Its antigen is as yet unknown. Source material: blood. The rearrangement links TRBV2 to TRBJ2-2; TRBD1 agrees at 7 bases. The TCR comes from a man younger than 30 with Graves' hyperthyroidism. The CDR3 reads CASTPVTGSGGELFF. DNA for the CDR3: TGTGCCAGCACCCCCGTGACAGGGAGCGGCGGGGAGCTGTTTTTT.